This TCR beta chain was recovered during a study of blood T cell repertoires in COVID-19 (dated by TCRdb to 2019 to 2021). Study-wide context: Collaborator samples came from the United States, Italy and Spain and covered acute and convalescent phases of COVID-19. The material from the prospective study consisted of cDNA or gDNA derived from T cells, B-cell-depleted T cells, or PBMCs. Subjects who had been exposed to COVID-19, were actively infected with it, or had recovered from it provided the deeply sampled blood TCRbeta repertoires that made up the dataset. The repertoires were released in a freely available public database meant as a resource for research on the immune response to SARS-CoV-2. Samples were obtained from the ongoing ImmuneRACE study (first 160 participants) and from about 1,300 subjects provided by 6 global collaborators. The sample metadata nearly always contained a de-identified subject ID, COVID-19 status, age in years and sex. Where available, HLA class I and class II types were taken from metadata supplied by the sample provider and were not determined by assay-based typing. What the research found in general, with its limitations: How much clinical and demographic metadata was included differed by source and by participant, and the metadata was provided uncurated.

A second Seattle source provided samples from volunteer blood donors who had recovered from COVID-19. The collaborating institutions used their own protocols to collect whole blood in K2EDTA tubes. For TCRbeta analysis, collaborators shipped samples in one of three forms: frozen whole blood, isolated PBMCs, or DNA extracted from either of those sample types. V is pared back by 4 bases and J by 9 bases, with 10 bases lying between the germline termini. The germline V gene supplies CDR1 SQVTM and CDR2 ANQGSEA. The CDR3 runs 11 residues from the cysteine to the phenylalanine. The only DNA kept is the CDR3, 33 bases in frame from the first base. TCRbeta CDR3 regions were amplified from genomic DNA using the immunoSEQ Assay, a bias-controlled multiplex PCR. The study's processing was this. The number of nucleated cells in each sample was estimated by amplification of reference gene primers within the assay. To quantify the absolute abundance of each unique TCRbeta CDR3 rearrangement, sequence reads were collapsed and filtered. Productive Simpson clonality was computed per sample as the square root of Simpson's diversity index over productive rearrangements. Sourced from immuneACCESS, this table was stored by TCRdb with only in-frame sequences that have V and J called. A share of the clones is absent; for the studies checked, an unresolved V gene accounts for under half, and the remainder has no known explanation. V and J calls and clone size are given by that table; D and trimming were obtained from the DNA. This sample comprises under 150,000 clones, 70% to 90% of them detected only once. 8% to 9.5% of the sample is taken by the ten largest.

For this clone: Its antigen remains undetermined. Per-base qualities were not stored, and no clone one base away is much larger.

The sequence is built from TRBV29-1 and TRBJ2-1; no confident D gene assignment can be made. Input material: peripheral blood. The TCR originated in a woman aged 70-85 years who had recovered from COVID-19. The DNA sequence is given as TGCAGCGTTGCGTCCGCCGGTGAGCAGTTCTTC. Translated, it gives CSVASAGEQFF.